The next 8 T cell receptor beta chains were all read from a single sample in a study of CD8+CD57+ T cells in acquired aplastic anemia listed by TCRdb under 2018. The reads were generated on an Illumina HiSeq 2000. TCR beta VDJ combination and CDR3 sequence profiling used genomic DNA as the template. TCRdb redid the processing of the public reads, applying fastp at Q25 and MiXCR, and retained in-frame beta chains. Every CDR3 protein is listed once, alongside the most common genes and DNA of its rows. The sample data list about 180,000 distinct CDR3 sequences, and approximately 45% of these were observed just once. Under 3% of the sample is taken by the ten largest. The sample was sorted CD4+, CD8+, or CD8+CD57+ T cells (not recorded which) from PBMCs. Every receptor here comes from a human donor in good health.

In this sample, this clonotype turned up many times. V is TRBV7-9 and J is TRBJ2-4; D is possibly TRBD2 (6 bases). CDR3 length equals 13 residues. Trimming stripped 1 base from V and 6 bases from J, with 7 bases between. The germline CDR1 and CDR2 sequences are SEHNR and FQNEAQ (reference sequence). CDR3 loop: CASSLVGRNIQYF. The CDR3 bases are TGTGCCAGCAGCTTAGTCGGGAGAAACATTCAGTACTTC.

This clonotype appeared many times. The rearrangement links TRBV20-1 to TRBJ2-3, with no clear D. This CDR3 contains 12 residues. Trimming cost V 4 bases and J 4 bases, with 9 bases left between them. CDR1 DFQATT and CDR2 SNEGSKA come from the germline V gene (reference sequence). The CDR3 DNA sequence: TGCAGTGCTAACCCACTATCAGATACGCAGTATTTT. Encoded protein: CSANPLSDTQYF.

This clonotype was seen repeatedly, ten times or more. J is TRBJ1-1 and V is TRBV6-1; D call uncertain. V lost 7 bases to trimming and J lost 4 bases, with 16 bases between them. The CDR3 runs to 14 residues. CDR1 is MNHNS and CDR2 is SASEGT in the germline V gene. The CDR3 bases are TGTGCCAGCACCAAAGGTGTGATGAGCACTGAAGCTTTCTTT. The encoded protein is CASTKGVMSTEAFF.

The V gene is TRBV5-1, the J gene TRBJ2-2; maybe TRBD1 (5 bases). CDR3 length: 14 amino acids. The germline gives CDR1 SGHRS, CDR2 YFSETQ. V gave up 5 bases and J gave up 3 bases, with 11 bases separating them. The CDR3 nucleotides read TGCGCCAGCAGACCGGACACTTACACCGGGGAGCTGTTTTTT. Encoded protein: CASRPDTYTGELFF.

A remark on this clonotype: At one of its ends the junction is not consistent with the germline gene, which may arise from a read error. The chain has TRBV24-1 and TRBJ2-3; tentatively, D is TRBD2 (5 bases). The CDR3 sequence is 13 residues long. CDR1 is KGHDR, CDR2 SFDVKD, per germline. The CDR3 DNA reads TGTGCCACCAGCACTAGAGCAGTAGATACGCGGCATTTT. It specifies CATSTRAVDTRHF.

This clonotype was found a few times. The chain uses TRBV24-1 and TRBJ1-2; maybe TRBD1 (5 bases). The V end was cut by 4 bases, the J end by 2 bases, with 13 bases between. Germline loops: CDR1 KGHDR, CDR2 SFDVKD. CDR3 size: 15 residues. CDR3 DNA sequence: TGTGCCACCAGTGACCCGGGGGACTCAAACTATGGCTACACCTTC. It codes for CATSDPGDSNYGYTF.

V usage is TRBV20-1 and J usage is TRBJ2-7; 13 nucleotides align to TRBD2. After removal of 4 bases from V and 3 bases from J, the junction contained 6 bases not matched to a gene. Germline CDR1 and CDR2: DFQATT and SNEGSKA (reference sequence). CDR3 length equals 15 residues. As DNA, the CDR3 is TGCAGTGCTAAGCCCGGGACTAGCGGGGTCTACGAGCAGTACTTC. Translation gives CSAKPGTSGVYEQYF.

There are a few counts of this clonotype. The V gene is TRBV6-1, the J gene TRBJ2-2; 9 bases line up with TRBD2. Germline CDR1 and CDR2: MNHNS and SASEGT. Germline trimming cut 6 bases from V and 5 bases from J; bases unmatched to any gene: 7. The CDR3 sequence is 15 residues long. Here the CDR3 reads CASRRIAGVTGELFF. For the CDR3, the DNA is TGTGCCAGCAGAAGAATAGCGGGAGTGACCGGGGAGCTGTTTTTT.